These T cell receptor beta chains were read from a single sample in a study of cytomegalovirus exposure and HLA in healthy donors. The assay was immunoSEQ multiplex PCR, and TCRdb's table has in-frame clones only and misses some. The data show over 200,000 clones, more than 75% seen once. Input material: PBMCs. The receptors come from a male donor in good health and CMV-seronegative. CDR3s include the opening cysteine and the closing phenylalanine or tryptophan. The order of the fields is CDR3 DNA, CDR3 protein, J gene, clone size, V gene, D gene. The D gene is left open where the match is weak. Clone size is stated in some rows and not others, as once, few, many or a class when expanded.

TGCGCCAGCGGGAGGTACCCGGGGGAGCAGTACTTC CASGRYPGEQYF TRBJ2-7 few TRBV5-1 NA
TGTGCCAGCAGCGTTGCCGGTAACTATGGCTACACCTTC CASSVAGNYGYTF TRBJ1-2 once TRBV9 NA
TGTTCCAGACAAGGGGGCTCTGGAAACACCATATATTTT CSRQGGSGNTIYF TRBJ1-3 NA TRBV7-9 NA
TGTGCCAGCAGTAAAGCCTTCACGTACGAGCAGTACTTC CASSKAFTYEQYF TRBJ2-7 NA TRBV6-5 NA
TGTTCCAGCAGCCCGGACAGGGGCAATATGAACACTGAAGCTTTCTTT CSSSPDRGNMNTEAFF TRBJ1-1 NA TRBV7-9 TRBD1
TGTGCCAGCTCACCAGATTGGCCAGGCACCGATACGCGGTATTTT CASSPDWPGTDTRYF TRBJ2-3 NA TRBV18 NA
TGTGCCAGCTCACCACTGGCGGACTACTTAACAGATACGCAGTATTTT CASSPLADYLTDTQYF TRBJ2-3 NA TRBV18 NA
TGTGCCAGCAGTGAAAACGGGGGCTACACCTTC CASSENGGYTF TRBJ1-2 NA TRBV6-1 NA
TGTGCCAGCAGCTTTGGGACAGCAAGCGAGCAGTACTTC CASSFGTASEQYF TRBJ2-7 NA TRBV5-6 TRBD1
TGTGCCAGCAGTGAAGGGGCTCATGAAAAACTGTTTTTT CASSEGAHEKLFF TRBJ1-4 NA TRBV6-1 NA
TGTGCCAGCACCGGGACAGGGGTGCGTCATGGCTACACCTTC CASTGTGVRHGYTF TRBJ1-2 NA TRBV25-1 TRBD1